Each of the 19 T cell receptor beta chains below was sequenced from the same sample in a study of tumor and adjacent non-tumor tissue in lung cancer. No cell sorting was done before RNA was extracted from the tissue. The normal lung tissue was taken more than 3 cm from the tumor edge. A modified ARM-PCR protocol with three rounds of nested PCR amplified TCRbeta. A single record per CDR3 protein comes from TCRdb applying MiXCR to the multiplex PCR reads. This table has over 100,000 distinct CDR3 sequences, roughly three fifths appearing once. Sample: distant non-tumor lung tissue. The source of these receptors is a man in his fifties or sixties with non-small cell lung cancer.

This clonotype was counted a few times. V and J are TRBV2 and TRBJ2-3; D gene unclear. Germline V gene data show CDR1 as SNHLY and CDR2 as FYNNEI. The CDR3 is made up of 12 amino acids. Deletions cut 7 bases from V and 2 bases from J, with 7 bases between. For the CDR3, the DNA is TGTGCCAGCACCGGGTACACAGATACGCAGTATTTT. Its translation: CASTGYTDTQYF.

A note on this clonotype: The junction shows a germline mismatch at one end, possibly a read error. The chain uses TRBV12-3 or TRBV12-4 and TRBJ1-1; 9 nucleotides match TRBD1. The CDR3 extends over 13 amino acids. CDR3 in amino acids: CASSRTGDTEALF. The CDR3 coding sequence is TGTGCCAGCAGTAGGACAGGGGACACTGAGGCTCTCTTT.

This clonotype was recorded many times. The chain is built from TRBV5-4 and TRBJ2-3, with D possibly being TRBD1 or TRBD2 (6 bases each). V was clipped by 0 bases and J by 5 bases, with 16 bases between them. The V gene's germline CDR1 is SGHNT and CDR2 YYREEE (reference sequence). The CDR3 is made up of 16 amino acids. The CDR3 here is CASSLGRGALGDTQYF. CDR3 sequence (DNA): TGTGCCAGCAGCTTGGGTAGGGGGGCTTTGGGAGATACGCAGTATTTT.

In its sample, this clonotype was seen many times. The J gene is TRBJ2-3, the V gene TRBV20-1; D gene unclear. The CDR3 contains 13 residues. The ends were cut back, 5 bases at V and 4 bases at J, with 13 bases in the middle. CDR1 and CDR2 (germline): DFQATT, SNEGSKA (reference sequence). The CDR3 sequence is CSAPNPEADTQYF. The CDR3 bases are TGCAGTGCTCCCAATCCGGAAGCAGATACGCAGTATTTT.

This clonotype turned up a few times. V gene TRBV6-5 combines with J gene TRBJ1-1, with a possible D match to TRBD1 (6 bases). Germline assignment: CDR1 MNHEY and CDR2 SVGAGI. The CDR3 is 15 residues long. Trimming shortened V by 6 bases and J by 0 bases, and 14 bases separated the two germline ends. CDR3 nucleotide sequence: TGTGCCAGCAGCGAGCAGGGACAAATGAACACTGAAGCTTTCTTT. It translates to CASSEQGQMNTEAFF.

A word on this clonotype: A read error may explain this, as a much larger clone is one base away. The chain joins TRBV6-2 or TRBV6-3 to TRBJ2-7; 9 nucleotides align to TRBD1. CDR3 length equals 15 residues. V trimming: 10 bases; J trimming: 7 bases; junction bases outside the gene matches: 17. From germline, CDR1 is MNHEY and CDR2 SVGEGT. The CDR3, as DNA: TGTGCCATCTTGACCCGGGACAGGGCTAAAGAAGAGCAGTACTTC. Translation gives CAILTRDRAKEEQYF.

The rearrangement uses TRBV6-1 and TRBJ2-2, with D tentatively TRBD1 (5 bases). Germline V gene data show CDR1 as MNHNS and CDR2 as SASEGT. This CDR3 contains 12 residues. The CDR3 DNA reads as TGTACCAACAGTCAAGGGGCCGGGGAGCTGTTTTTT. This codes for CTNSQGAGELFF.

Concerning this clonotype itself: A read error may explain this, as a much larger clone is one base away. The CDR3 region is CTISESDRKYF. The CDR3 DNA follows: TGTACCATCAGTGAGTCCGACAGAAAGTACTTC. The V gene is TRBV10-3, the J gene TRBJ2-7, with D possibly matching TRBD1 (5 bases). Germline loops: CDR1 ENHRY, CDR2 SYGVKD. This CDR3 is 11 amino acids long.

This clonotype was counted a single time. This may arise from a read error, as a much more abundant clone is one base away. The gene calls are TRBV20-1 and TRBJ2-5, with D unresolved. The germline V gene has CDR1 DFQATT and CDR2 SNEGSKA (reference sequence). CDR3 size: 11 residues. The CDR3 DNA reads as TGCAGTGCTAGGAGTGCGGAGACCCACTACTTC. This codes for CSARSAETHYF.

Comment on this clonotype: One base away lies a much larger clone, so this may be a sequencing read error. The genes are TRBV25-1 and TRBJ2-1; possible D gene TRBD2, 6 bases. The CDR3 is made up of 12 amino acids. The germline gives CDR1 MGHDK, CDR2 SYGVNS. The CDR3, as DNA: TGTGCCAGCTACCTGGAGGGCAATGATCAGTTCTTC. It codes for CASYLEGNDQFF.

About this clonotype: The final CDR3 position lacks the conserved phenylalanine or tryptophan, pointing to a likely read error. V usage is TRBV24-1 and J usage is TRBJ1-5; no clear D. Germline-derived CDR1 and CDR2 are KGHDR and SFDVKD. V was trimmed by 6 bases and J by 0 bases, leaving 17 bases between them. This CDR3 is 17 amino acids long. For the CDR3, the DNA is TGTGCCACCAGTCTGTCGACACATTATAGTAGCAATCAGCCCCAGCATTAT. Translation: CATSLSTHYSSNQPQHY.

CDR3 in amino acids: CASRLGQGSSRGYEQYF. For the CDR3, the DNA is TGTGCCAGCAGATTGGGGCAGGGGAGTTCACGGGGCTACGAGCAGTACTTC. This chain uses TRBV28 with TRBJ2-7; tentatively, D is TRBD1 (6 bases). Trimming took 6 bases from V and 3 from J, leaving 24 bases between them. The CDR3 runs to 17 residues. Germline lookup yields CDR1 MDHEN and CDR2 SYDVKM.

This chain connects TRBV20-1 to TRBJ1-2, with D perhaps matching TRBD1 (5 bases). The CDR3 has 17 residues. CDR1 is DFQATT, CDR2 SNEGSKA, per germline (reference sequence). Trimming cost V 0 bases and J 1 base, with 18 bases left between them. CDR3 residues: CSARDRGLVGHNYGYTF. The DNA for the CDR3 is TGCAGTGCTAGAGATCGGGGGTTAGTAGGGCATAACTATGGCTACACCTTC.

This chain joins TRBV9 and TRBJ2-2, with 8 bases that match TRBD2. This CDR3 comprises 17 residues. The junction had 10 bases not matched to a gene; V was cut back by 4 bases and J by 2 bases. Germline V gives CDR1 SGDLS, CDR2 YYNGEE. The DNA of the CDR3 is TGTGCCAGCAGCCCCGTTGAGCGGGGGATAAACACCGGGGAGCTGTTTTTT. Translation gives CASSPVERGINTGELFF. The full variable domain, in which reference TRBV9 and TRBJ2-2 provide the parts outside the CDR3, is DSGVTQTPKHLITATGQRVTLRCSPRSGDLSVYWYQQSLDQGLQFLIQYYNGEERAKGNILERFSAQQFPDLHSELNLSSLELGDSALYFCASSPVERGINTGELFFGEGSRLTVL.

The chain is built from TRBV14 and TRBJ2-1, with 10 bases matching TRBD1. Per germline, CDR1 SGHDN and CDR2 FVKESK. V was clipped by 4 bases and J by 0 bases; unmatched bases: 6. The CDR3 is 17 amino acids. The CDR3 DNA reads as TGTGCCAGCAGCCGACAGGGGGCCCTCCTCTCCTACAATGAGCAGTTCTTC. It encodes CASSRQGALLSYNEQFF.

This chain connects TRBV7-8 to TRBJ2-3; maybe TRBD2 (6 bases). The germline V gene encodes CDR1 SGHVS and CDR2 FQNEAQ. This CDR3 is built from 16 residues. V was trimmed by 2 bases and J by 3 bases, leaving 15 bases between them. In nucleotides, the CDR3 is TGTGCCAGCAGCTTAATTGCGGGATGTATTACAGATACGCAGTATTTT. This sequence encodes CASSLIAGCITDTQYF.

A word on this clonotype: This could be a read error, since a much larger clone is one nucleotide away. The chain employs TRBV13 and TRBJ1-4, with 7 bases lining up with TRBD1. The V segment lost 4 bases and the J segment 8 bases; nucleotides outside the gene matches: 10. CDR1 is PRHDT, CDR2 FYEKMQ, per germline (reference sequence). The CDR3 consists of 15 residues. CDR3 in amino acids: CASSSGGQMREKLFF. In DNA, the CDR3 is TGTGCCAGCAGCTCAGGGGGACAGATGCGAGAAAAACTGTTTTTT.

This clonotype ranks as medium-sized. The chain has TRBV11-2 and TRBJ2-2; D unclear. CDR1 and CDR2 (germline): SGHAT, FQNNGV. V shed 1 base and J shed 5 bases, with 8 bases lying between them. The CDR3 extends over 14 amino acids. CDR3 protein: CASSLVVGTGELFF. CDR3 nucleotides: TGTGCCAGCAGCTTAGTGGTGGGAACCGGGGAGCTGTTTTTT.

With respect to this clonotype: A much larger clone lies one base from this, so it may be a read error. CDR3 amino acids: CASSLIRGLTEAFF. Written as DNA, the CDR3 is TGTGCCAGCAGCTTGATCAGGGGTTTAACTGAAGCTTTCTTT. The V call is TRBV11-2, the J call TRBJ1-1, with D perhaps matching TRBD1 (6 bases). The V end lost 3 bases, the J end lost 5 bases, and 13 bases lay between the germline ends. This CDR3 comprises 14 residues. Germline CDR1 is SGHAT and CDR2 is FQNNGV.